The present T cell receptor (beta chain) was sequenced within a study of cytomegalovirus exposure and HLA in healthy donors. Overall study findings and caveats: That first-cohort TCR clusters tended to co-occur in the approximately 110 validation repertoires was found in a later analysis. Some TCR beta chains (about 180 of them) were listed as cytomegalovirus-associated.

As for this clone: No antigen is known for it.

Profiled with immunoSEQ multiplex PCR; TCRdb holds only in-frame clones, not every one. The sample has around 250,000 clones, nearly 90% seen once; the top ten hold under 0.45%. This TCR was sampled from a woman aged 18-29 years in good health and CMV-seronegative. The source material was PBMCs.

The CDR3 loop reads CASNSSLLLAGLLQETQYF. CDR3 bases: TGTGCCAGCAATTCTTCGCTACTACTAGCGGGGTTACTCCAAGAGACCCAGTACTTC. The chain uses TRBV27 and TRBJ2-5; 10 nucleotides line up with TRBD2. This CDR3 region has 19 residues. V shed 7 bases and J 1 base; nucleotides not matched to a gene: 18. CDR1 and CDR2 from the germline V gene are MNHEY and SMNVEV (reference sequence).